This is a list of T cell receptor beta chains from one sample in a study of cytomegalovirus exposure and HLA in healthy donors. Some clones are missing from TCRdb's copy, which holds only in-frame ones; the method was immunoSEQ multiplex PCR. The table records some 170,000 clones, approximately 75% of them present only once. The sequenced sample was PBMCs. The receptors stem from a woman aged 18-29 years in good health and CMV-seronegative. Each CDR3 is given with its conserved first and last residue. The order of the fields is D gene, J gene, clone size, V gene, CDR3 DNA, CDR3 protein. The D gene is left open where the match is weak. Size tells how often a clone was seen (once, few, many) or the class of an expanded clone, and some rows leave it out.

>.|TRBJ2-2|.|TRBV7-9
TGTGCCAGCAGCTTAAAGGGGATGAACACCGGGGAGCTGTTTTTT
CASSLKGMNTGELFF
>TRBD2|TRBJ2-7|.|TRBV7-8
TGTGCCAGCAGCGGACTAGCGGGAGTCTACGAGCAGTACTTC
CASSGLAGVYEQYF
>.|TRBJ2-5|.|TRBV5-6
TGTGCCAGCAGCTCGCAGGGTAGCTCGGAGACCCAGTACTTC
CASSSQGSSETQYF
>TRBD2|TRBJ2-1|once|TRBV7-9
TGTGCCAGCAGCCGGACGAGCGGGAGGGACTACAATGAGCAGTTCTTC
CASSRTSGRDYNEQFF
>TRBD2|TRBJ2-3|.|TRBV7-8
TGTGCCAGCAGCCAGGGACTAGCGGGAGGGATAACTAGCACAGATACGCAGTATTTT
CASSQGLAGGITSTDTQYF
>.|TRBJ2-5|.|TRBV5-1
TGCGCCAGCAGCTCGGAGGGGGGGCAGACCCAGTACTTC
CASSSEGGQTQYF
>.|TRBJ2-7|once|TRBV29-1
TGCAGCGTCCCCAGGGCGGATAGTGGCGAGCAGTACTTC
CSVPRADSGEQYF
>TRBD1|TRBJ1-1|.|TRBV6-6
TGTGCCAGCGACAGGGGGGGGGAGATGAACACTGAAGCTTTCTTT
CASDRGGEMNTEAFF
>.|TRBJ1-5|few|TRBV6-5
TGTGCCAGCAGTTACGAACAGAATCAGCCCCAGCATTTT
CASSYEQNQPQHF
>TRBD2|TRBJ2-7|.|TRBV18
TGTGCCAGCTCACCACCGGGGAGCGGGAGAAGTAAATACGAGCAGTACTTC
CASSPPGSGRSKYEQYF
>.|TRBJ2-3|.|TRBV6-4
TGTGCCAGCAGTGACTTGACGGGAGATACGCAGTATTTT
CASSDLTGDTQYF
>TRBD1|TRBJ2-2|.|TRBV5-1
TGCGCCAGCAGCGCGGGACAGGAGGCCACCGGGGAGCTGTTTTTT
CASSAGQEATGELFF
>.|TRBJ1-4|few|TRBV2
TGTGCCAGCAGTCTGGGGGGAGCTAATGAAAAACTGTTTTTT
CASSLGGANEKLFF
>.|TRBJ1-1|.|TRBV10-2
TGCGCCAGCATAGGACACATGAACACTGAAGCTTTCTTT
CASIGHMNTEAFF
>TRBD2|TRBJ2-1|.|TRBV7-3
TGTGCCAGCAGTAGGCTAGCGGCTTCCTACAATGAGCAGTTCTTC
CASSRLAASYNEQFF
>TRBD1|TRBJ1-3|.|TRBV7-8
TGTGCCAGCAGTTTATCGGGACAGGACTCTGGAAACACCATATATTTT
CASSLSGQDSGNTIYF
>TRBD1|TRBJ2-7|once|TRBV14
TGTGCCAGCAGCCAAGATAGGCACGCGGGACAGGGGATACAGCAGTACTTC
CASSQDRHAGQGIQQYF
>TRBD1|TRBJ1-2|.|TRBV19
TGTGCCAGTACCAAGAACAGGGGCGGCTATGGCTACACCTTC
CASTKNRGGYGYTF
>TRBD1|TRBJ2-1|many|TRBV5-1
TGCGCCAGCAGCCCGGACAGGGAGCAGTTCTTC
CASSPDREQFF
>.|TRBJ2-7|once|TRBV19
TGTGCCAGTAGCCCAGGTTCCTACGAGCAGTACTTC
CASSPGSYEQYF
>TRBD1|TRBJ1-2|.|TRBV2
TGTGCCAGCAGTCGTCCCGGGACAGGGAATTATGGCTACACCTTC
CASSRPGTGNYGYTF
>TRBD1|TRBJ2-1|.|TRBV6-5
TGTGCCAGTACACGGGACAGGGCCTATGAGCAGTTCTTC
CASTRDRAYEQFF
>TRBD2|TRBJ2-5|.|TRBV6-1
TGTGCCAGCAGTAAATACGGGGGGGCTGGAGAGACCCAGTACTTC
CASSKYGGAGETQYF
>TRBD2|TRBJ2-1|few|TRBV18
TGTGCCAGCTCACCTAACTATGAGCCTAGCGGGAGTGATGAGCAGTTCTTC
CASSPNYEPSGSDEQFF
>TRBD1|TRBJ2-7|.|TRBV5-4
TGTGCCAGCAGCAGGGGACAGGGGGCGAAAGTGCTTCGGGCCTACGAGCAGTACTTC
CASSRGQGAKVLRAYEQYF
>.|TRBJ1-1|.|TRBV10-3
TGTGCCATCAGTGAGTCACAGGCAGGGGTGAACACTGAAGCTTTCTTT
CAISESQAGVNTEAFF
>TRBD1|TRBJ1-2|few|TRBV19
TGTGCCAGTAAACCAACCGGGCAGGGGGCAGGCGGCTACACCTTC
CASKPTGQGAGGYTF